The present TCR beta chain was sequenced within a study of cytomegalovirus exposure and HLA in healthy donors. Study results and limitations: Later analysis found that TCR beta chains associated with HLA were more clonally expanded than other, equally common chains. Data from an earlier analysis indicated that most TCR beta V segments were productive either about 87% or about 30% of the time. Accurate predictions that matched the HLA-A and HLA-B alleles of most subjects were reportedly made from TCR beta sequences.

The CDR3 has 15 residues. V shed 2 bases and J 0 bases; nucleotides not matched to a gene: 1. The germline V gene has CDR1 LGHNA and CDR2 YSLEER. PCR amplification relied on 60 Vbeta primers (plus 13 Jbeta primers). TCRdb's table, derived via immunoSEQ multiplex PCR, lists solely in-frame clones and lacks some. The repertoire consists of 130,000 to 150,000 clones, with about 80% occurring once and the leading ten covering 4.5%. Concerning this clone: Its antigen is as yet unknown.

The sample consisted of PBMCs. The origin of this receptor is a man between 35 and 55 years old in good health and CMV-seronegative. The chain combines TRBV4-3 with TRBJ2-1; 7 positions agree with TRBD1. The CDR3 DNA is TGCGCCAGCAGCCAATACAGGGGCTCCTACAATGAGCAGTTCTTC. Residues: CASSQYRGSYNEQFF.